This T cell receptor (beta chain) was observed in a study of identical twins. TCRdb passed the 5' RACE reads through MiXCR, listing each CDR3 protein once. This sample has approximately 590,000 distinct CDR3 sequences, with 9.6% found just once. Healthy Caucasians alone served as donors. Study-wide findings and caveats: With abundant cord blood beta clonotypes, insertions were fewer; memory repertoires showed no such pattern. Within beta out-of-frame sequences, the excess sharing observed between twins was weaker.

The V gene lost 0 bases and the J gene lost 1 base, with 13 bases spanning the gap. Per germline, CDR1 SGHVS and CDR2 FNYEAQ. The CDR3 runs 17 residues. Regarding this clonotype: Its antigen is unidentified.

This same sample was also part of a study on yellow fever vaccine responses in identical twins.

Material for sequencing was PBMCs. The chain links TRBV7-6 to TRBJ2-1; D is possibly TRBD1 or TRBD2 (5 bases each). The sequence came from a woman aged 18 to 35 in good health. CDR3 coding DNA: TGTGCCAGCAGCTTAGCAACCGGGACCCAATCCTACAATGAGCAGTTCTTC. It is translated as CASSLATGTQSYNEQFF.